The 3 T cell receptor beta chains listed next were all sequenced from one sample in a study of control samples from healthy donors and cancer patients. Repertoires were generated with immunoSEQ multiplex PCR, while TCRdb's copy carries only in-frame clones and drops some. Among 100,000 to 150,000 clones listed, around 94% were seen once. Specimen: PBMCs. Receptors originate from an elderly man with head and neck cancer.

The DNA for the CDR3 is TGCGCCAGCAGACCGGGACAGGGGGTATCTGGGGCCAACGTCCTGACTTTC. It encodes CASRPGQGVSGANVLTF. The chain combines TRBV5-1 with TRBJ2-6, with TRBD1 matching over 11 bases. V was pared by 5 bases and J by 1 base, with 5 bases of the junction left unmatched. The germline V gene encodes CDR1 SGHRS and CDR2 YFSETQ. This CDR3 contains 17 residues. The complete variable domain, with remaining parts taken from reference TRBV5-1 and TRBJ2-6, reads KAGVTQTPRYLIKTRGQQVTLSCSPISGHRSVSWYQQTPGQGLQFLFEYFSETQRNKGNFPGRFSGRQFSNSRSEMNVSTLELGDSALYLCASRPGQGVSGANVLTFGAGSRLTVL.

This clone came up a few times. CDR3 sequence reads: CASSLGAPDSNQPQHF. The CDR3 nucleotides read TGTGCCAGCAGCTTGGGCGCTCCGGATAGCAATCAGCCCCAGCATTTT. The chain has TRBV5-4 and TRBJ1-5; no clear D gene. The CDR3 has 16 amino acids. V lost 0 bases, J lost 0 bases, and 10 bases lay in between. The germline V gene has CDR1 SGHNT and CDR2 YYREEE (reference sequence).

This clone appeared a single time. The V gene is TRBV6-6, the J gene TRBJ2-4; D unclear. The germline gives CDR1 MNHNY, CDR2 SVGAGI (reference sequence). Trimming stripped 0 bases from V and 7 bases from J, with 4 bases between. The CDR3 contains 12 residues. This CDR3 reads CASSYSFNIQYF. The CDR3 region has the DNA TGTGCCAGCAGTTACTCATTTAACATTCAGTACTTC.